This T cell receptor beta chain derives from a study of blood T cells in healthy people across ages. A J-beta primer mix and a sample-barcoded 5' primer were used in a second PCR of roughly 7 to 12 cycles. TCRdb re-analysed the 5' RACE reads in MiXCR, keeping a single row per CDR3 protein. The repertoire holds around 2 million distinct CDR3 sequences, with 39% as singletons. The germline V and J ends were trimmed by 3 bases and 9 bases, with 15 bases remaining between them. Germline values: CDR1 MDHEN, CDR2 SYDVKM. The CDR3 contains 15 residues. Investigators took around 10 milliliters of peripheral blood from every donor. Each sample gave at least 7 million isolated PBMCs.

The chain recombines TRBV28 with TRBJ1-6; D remains unclear. Sequenced sample: blood. This clonotype originated in a human donor in good health. The CDR3 region has the DNA TGTGCCAGCAGTTTTGTGGAACAGATGATTTCACCCCTCCACTTT. Translating it yields CASSFVEQMISPLHF.